The 21 T cell receptor beta chains below all came from one sample that was sequenced in a study of Ad26.COV2.S vaccination and SARS-CoV-2 variants. Described treatment: around 19 received Ad26.COV2.S at low or high dose, single or two shots; about 5 received placebo; per-sample allocation not given. Sampling was done on day 63 after the first vaccine or placebo injection. Some clones are missing from TCRdb's copy, which holds only in-frame ones; the method was immunoSEQ multiplex PCR. This sample has about 220,000 clones; roughly 90% occur once, and the top ten carry about 10%. The sequencing here drew on peripheral blood, taken in a trial of Ad26.COV2.S vaccine versus placebo. These TCRs come from a person aged 18-65 years who received the Ad26.COV2.S COVID-19 vaccine or a placebo.

This rearrangement joins TRBV4-1 to TRBJ2-2, with D possibly matching TRBD1 (5 bases). Germline V CDR1 and CDR2: MGHRA, YSYEKL. The CDR3 consists of 17 residues. The germline V and J ends were trimmed by 1 base and 2 bases, with 14 bases remaining between them. Here the CDR3 reads CASSQGQGPLNTGELFF. The DNA for the CDR3 is TGCGCCAGCAGCCAAGGTCAGGGTCCCCTAAACACCGGGGAGCTGTTTTTT.

V and J are TRBV28 and TRBJ2-3; 9 bases are shared with TRBD1. V gave up 8 bases and J gave up 1 base; unmatched junction bases: 7. CDR1 and CDR2 (germline): MDHEN, SYDVKM. The CDR3 totals 15 residues. The CDR3 here is CASRTTGGGTDTQYF. The CDR3 region has the DNA TGTGCCAGCCGCACGACAGGGGGGGGCACAGATACGCAGTATTTT. The full variable domain, completed using reference TRBV28 and TRBJ2-3, is DVKVTQSSRYLVKRTGEKVFLECVQDMDHENMFWYRQDPGLGLRLIYFSYDVKMKEKGDIPEGYSVSREKKERFSLILESASTNQTSMYLCASRTTGGGTDTQYFGPGTRLTVL.

The chain has TRBV2 and TRBJ1-5; 7 positions agree with TRBD1. The V segment lost 8 bases and the J segment 2 bases; nucleotides outside the gene matches: 9. Germline V CDR1 and CDR2: SNHLY, FYNNEI. This CDR3 contains 15 residues. Here the CDR3 reads CASSSEGAGNQPQHF. CDR3 DNA: TGTGCCAGCTCCTCCGAGGGGGCGGGCAATCAGCCCCAGCATTTT.

In this sample, this clone turned up once. J is TRBJ1-3 and V is TRBV5-1; tentative D call: TRBD1 (6 bases). V was trimmed by 8 bases and J by 4 bases, leaving 10 bases between them. The CDR3 has 12 residues. Germline V gene lookup returns CDR1 SGHRS and CDR2 YFSETQ. CDR3 loop: CASTGYGNTIYF. In DNA, the CDR3 is TGCGCCAGTACAGGGTACGGAAACACCATATATTTT.

The gene calls are TRBV18 and TRBJ1-3, with D perhaps matching TRBD1 (6 bases). CDR1 is KGHSH, CDR2 LQKENI, per germline. The V and J ends lost 2 bases and 3 bases respectively, with 11 bases between them. CDR3 length: 15 residues. The DNA for the CDR3 is TGTGCCAGCTCACCATCCGGGGGCCTTGGAAACACCATATATTTT. This translates into CASSPSGGLGNTIYF. The full variable domain, rest sourced from reference TRBV18 and TRBJ1-3, is NAGVMQNPRHLVRRRGQEARLRCSPMKGHSHVYWYRQLPEEGLKFMVYLQKENIIDESGMPKERFSAEFPKEGPSILRIQQVVRGDSAAYFCASSPSGGLGNTIYFGEGSWLTVV.

J is TRBJ2-1 and V is TRBV11-2, with TRBD2 as a possible D gene (6 bases). CDR3 length: 15 residues. The V end was cut by 8 bases, the J end by 5 bases, with 19 bases between. The germline V gene has CDR1 SGHAT and CDR2 FQNNGV. CDR3 amino acids: CASQQRAGTHNEQFF. The CDR3 bases are TGTGCCAGCCAACAGAGAGCGGGTACCCACAATGAGCAGTTCTTC. The full variable domain, its missing parts supplied by reference TRBV11-2 and TRBJ2-1, is EAGVAQSPRYKIIEKRQSVAFWCNPISGHATLYWYQQILGQGPKLLIQFQNNGVVDDSQLPKDRFSAERLKGVDSTLKIQPAKLEDSAVYLCASQQRAGTHNEQFFGPGTRLTVL.

V gene TRBV4-3 combines with J gene TRBJ1-5, with a weak D call TRBD1 (5 bases). CDR1 LGHNA and CDR2 YSLEER come from the germline V gene. The CDR3 is 14 residues long. V dropped 0 bases and J dropped 4 bases, with 7 bases sitting between them. The CDR3 loop is CASSQEAGNQPQHF. CDR3 DNA: TGCGCCAGCAGCCAAGAGGCAGGGAATCAGCCCCAGCATTTT.

The chain is built from TRBV27 and TRBJ1-4; 10 bases map to TRBD1. Germline V gene sequence: CDR1 MNHEY, CDR2 SMNVEV (reference sequence). The junction had 11 bases not matched to a gene; V was cut back by 6 bases and J by 4 bases. The CDR3 is made up of 17 amino acids. For the CDR3, the DNA is TGTGCCAGCAGCCCGACCGGGACAGGGGCCTTTAATGAAAAACTGTTTTTT. It codes for CASSPTGTGAFNEKLFF.

V and J are TRBV30 and TRBJ2-1, with TRBD2 matching 7 bases. The CDR3 extends over 11 amino acids. The germline gives CDR1 GTSNPN, CDR2 SVGIG (reference sequence). Written as DNA, the CDR3 is TGTGCTCGGGAGGTGAGCAATGAGCAGTTCTTC. This codes for CAREVSNEQFF.

The sample holds a few counts of this clone. The rearrangement links TRBV28 to TRBJ1-6, with 9 bases fitting TRBD1. The germline V gene encodes CDR1 MDHEN and CDR2 SYDVKM. CDR3 size: 15 residues. After removal of 4 bases from V and 10 bases from J, the junction contained 8 bases not matched to a gene. CDR3 residues: CASSSPGTGRSPLHF. The CDR3 DNA is TGTGCCAGCAGTTCTCCCGGGACAGGGAGATCACCCCTCCACTTT.

V is TRBV6-5 and J is TRBJ1-1; D not certain. Trimming shortened V by 10 bases and J by 10 bases, and 16 bases separated the two germline ends. Germline V lookup: CDR1 MNHEY, CDR2 SVGAGI. The CDR3 covers 11 residues. The chain's CDR3 is CAIGNRERAFF. For the CDR3, the DNA is TGTGCCATTGGGAACCGGGAAAGAGCTTTCTTT.

The rearrangement uses TRBV18 and TRBJ2-1; TRBD1 matches 9 bases. With 3 bases clipped from V and 6 bases from J, the junction kept 18 bases outside the gene matches. The CDR3 has 19 residues. Germline values: CDR1 KGHSH, CDR2 LQKENI. CDR3: CASSPTSLSWDRVGNEQFF. The CDR3 region has the DNA TGTGCCAGCTCACCGACAAGCCTCTCCTGGGACAGGGTCGGCAATGAGCAGTTCTTC.

This clone was found once. The chain links TRBV10-2 to TRBJ2-3; D not resolved. V lost 3 bases to trimming and J lost 9 bases, with 10 bases between them. Germline lookup yields CDR1 WSHSY and CDR2 SAAADI. The CDR3 has 12 residues. The CDR3 sequence is CASSELIDTQYF. CDR3 sequence (DNA): TGCGCCAGCAGTGAACTCATAGACACGCAGTATTTT.

The chain recombines TRBV6-5 with TRBJ1-2, with unresolved D. Germline CDR1 reads MNHEY; CDR2 reads SVGAGI. The CDR3 spans 13 residues. V lost 5 bases, J lost 2 bases, and 9 bases lay in between. The CDR3 here is CASSLGLNYGYTF. DNA for the CDR3: TGTGCCAGCAGTCTAGGGCTGAACTATGGCTACACCTTC.

As DNA, the CDR3 is TGCGCCAGCAGCAGAGACATGAGCTCCTACAATGAGCAGTTCTTC. As protein: CASSRDMSSYNEQFF. The chain couples TRBV5-1 to TRBJ2-1; D is ambiguous. The germline V gene encodes CDR1 SGHRS and CDR2 YFSETQ. CDR3 size: 15 residues. Trimming stripped 4 bases from V and 0 bases from J, with 11 bases between.

The chain couples TRBV28 to TRBJ2-3; D remains ambiguous. From germline, CDR1 is MDHEN and CDR2 SYDVKM. The CDR3 is 13 amino acids. V was trimmed by 3 bases and J by 5 bases, leaving 9 bases between them. CDR3 residues: CASSLSLVDTQYF. The CDR3 DNA follows: TGTGCCAGCAGTTTGTCCCTCGTAGATACGCAGTATTTT.

The rearrangement links TRBV5-4 to TRBJ1-6; D gene unclear. The CDR3 runs to 16 residues. Germline-derived CDR1 and CDR2 are SGHNT and YYREEE (reference sequence). Trimming left V 7 bases short and J 0 bases short, with 14 bases between. CDR3 region: CASGSQSSSYNSPLHF. CDR3 DNA: TGTGCCAGCGGCAGCCAGTCAAGCTCCTATAATTCACCCCTCCACTTT.

The CDR3 nucleotides read TGTGCCAGCAGTCCCACTATATGGGAGGCATCCTCTGGTACGCAGTATTTT. Amino acids: CASSPTIWEASSGTQYF. This chain links TRBV28 with TRBJ2-3; D possibly corresponds to TRBD2 (6 bases). V was cut by 5 bases and J by 8 bases, with 26 bases left in between. The CDR3 consists of 17 residues. Germline V CDR1 and CDR2: MDHEN, SYDVKM.

The chain combines TRBV5-6 with TRBJ1-1; D is perhaps TRBD1 (5 bases). The CDR3 is 13 amino acids. CDR1 and CDR2 (germline): SGHDT, YYEEEE. Trimming left V 0 bases short and J 8 bases short, with 11 bases between. As DNA, the CDR3 is TGTGCCAGCAGCTTGGCGCAGCGGACAGAAGCTTTCTTT. Translated, it gives CASSLAQRTEAFF.

The chain uses TRBV9 and TRBJ2-3; D may be TRBD2 (5 bases). The CDR3 covers 17 residues. Germline V CDR1 and CDR2: SGDLS, YYNGEE. The V and J ends lost 0 bases and 2 bases respectively, with 16 bases between them. CDR3 bases: TGTGCCAGCAGCGTAGCGGATCTAGCAAGCCCCACAGATACGCAGTATTTT. Protein: CASSVADLASPTDTQYF.

The chain has TRBV5-6 and TRBJ1-2; possible D gene TRBD1, 5 bases. Germline V gene lookup returns CDR1 SGHDT and CDR2 YYEEEE. V was trimmed by 0 bases and J by 7 bases, leaving 13 bases between them. The CDR3 extends over 14 amino acids. CDR3 region: CASSLERGTGGYTF. In DNA, the CDR3 is TGTGCCAGCAGCTTGGAGAGGGGAACCGGTGGCTACACCTTC.